The subject of this entry is one T cell receptor beta chain. This entry is derived from a study of blood T cell repertoires in COVID-19. Study information: Specimens from acute and convalescent COVID-19 originated in the United States, Italy and Spain.

Patients at the Seattle site were enrolled during active infection and followed longitudinally. In the original workflow: It was from reference gene primer amplification that nucleated cell counts were estimated. Generated by immunoSEQ multiplex PCR, the TCRdb table keeps only in-frame clones and is missing some. The V and J calls and clone size were taken over from that table, and D and trimming were inferred from the DNA. The profile covers about 200,000 clones, with 94% appearing a single time and 0.7% to 0.8% taken by the ten largest. The sequenced sample consisted of peripheral blood. This TCR derives from a man aged 25-45 years with COVID-19, enrolled during active disease.

In nucleotides, the CDR3 is TGTGCCAGCAGCTTAGATCAGGGGGCCGGCACTGAAGCTTTCTTT. Amino acids: CASSLDQGAGTEAFF. This chain links TRBV11-2 with TRBJ1-1; 8 bases map to TRBD1. The J segment lost 4 bases and the V segment lost 0 bases, leaving 4 bases of the junction unmatched. This CDR3 has 15 amino acids. Germline loops: CDR1 SGHAT, CDR2 FQNNGV.